One sample yielded the 3 T cell receptor beta chains listed below, sequenced in a study of blood T cell repertoires in COVID-19. TCRdb keeps only in-frame clones here, not all; method: immunoSEQ multiplex PCR. This sample has some 120,000 clones, with approximately 84% found just once. The sequenced sample consisted of peripheral blood. These receptors came from a woman aged 50 to 65 who had recovered from COVID-19.

The CDR3: CASSHPGIAGANVLTF. CDR3 DNA sequence: TGTGCCAGCTCACATCCCGGGATAGCCGGGGCCAACGTCCTGACTTTC. The V gene is TRBV18, the J gene TRBJ2-6; D possibly corresponds to TRBD2 (5 bases). CDR3 length equals 16 residues. Germline V gives CDR1 KGHSH, CDR2 LQKENI. Trimming pared 4 bases from V and 4 bases from J, leaving 14 bases between.

The chain uses TRBV15 and TRBJ2-1, with no clear D. V was pared by 1 base and J by 10 bases, with 11 bases between. CDR1 LNHNV and CDR2 YYDKDF come from the germline V gene (reference sequence). The CDR3 totals 13 residues. In DNA, the CDR3 is TGTGCCACCAGCAGAGGCCCCCCCGAGGAGCAGTTCTTC. It yields the protein CATSRGPPEEQFF.

The chain combines TRBV11-2 with TRBJ2-2, with TRBD2 identical over 8 bases. The V gene end was trimmed by 1 base and the J gene end by 4 bases; junction bases not matched to a gene: 2. Germline CDR1 SGHAT, CDR2 FQNNGV. CDR3 length: 15 amino acids. CDR3 sequence (DNA): TGTGCCAGCAGCTTAGTACGGGGGGGCACCGGGGAGCTGTTTTTT. Translation gives CASSLVRGGTGELFF.